What follows are 26 T cell receptor beta chains derived from one specimen sequenced in a study of T cell repertoires in cytomegalovirus infection. MiXCR, applied by TCRdb to the reads, yields one record per CDR3 protein. The repertoire holds 150,000 to 200,000 distinct CDR3 sequences, with roughly a sixth as singletons. Sequences were obtained from CD8+ T cells from PBMCs. These TCRs come from a human donor in good health (CMV status not recorded). Some clones in this sample may be carry-over from other donors' samples.

This clonotype appeared a few times. The rearrangement joins TRBV6-5 to TRBJ1-1; TRBD1 might be the D (5 bases). The CDR3 is 16 amino acids. The germline V and J ends were trimmed by 0 bases and 4 bases, with 15 bases remaining between them. Germline V gives CDR1 MNHEY, CDR2 SVGAGI. CDR3 nucleotide sequence: TGTGCCAGCAGTTACTCTCAGGACATGGACGGCACTGAAGCTTTCTTT. This sequence encodes CASSYSQDMDGTEAFF.

This clonotype was recorded a few times. This chain connects TRBV10-2 to TRBJ2-1; perhaps TRBD1 as D (6 bases). The V end was cut by 10 bases, the J end by 7 bases, with 11 bases between. This CDR3 has 11 amino acids. Per the germline V gene, CDR1 is WSHSY and CDR2 is SAAADI. CDR3 in amino acids: CAIQQGNEQFF. CDR3 coding DNA: TGCGCCATCCAACAGGGAAATGAGCAGTTCTTC.

The genes are TRBV25-1 and TRBJ1-6; tentatively, D is TRBD1 (5 bases). Germline CDR1 reads MGHDK; CDR2 reads SYGVNS. This CDR3 has 13 residues. Trimming shortened V by 2 bases and J by 11 bases, and 10 bases separated the two germline ends. Here the CDR3 reads CASSEGLGAPLHF. In DNA form, the CDR3 reads TGTGCCAGCAGTGAAGGCTTAGGGGCACCCCTCCACTTT.

In this sample, this clonotype turned up a few times. The V and J genes are TRBV20-1 and TRBJ1-6; TRBD1 agrees at 8 bases. V lost 7 bases and J lost 5; bases outside the gene matches: 10. Germline loops: CDR1 DFQATT, CDR2 SNEGSKA (reference sequence). This CDR3 has 15 residues. CDR3 region: CSGVRTGQNNSPLHF. The CDR3 region has the DNA TGCAGTGGGGTTCGGACAGGGCAGAATAATTCACCCCTCCACTTT.

This chain uses TRBV7-9 with TRBJ2-2, with no clear D. In germline, CDR1 is SEHNR, CDR2 FQNEAQ (reference sequence). This CDR3 contains 13 residues. The CDR3, as DNA: TGTGGAGGAAGGGAAGGAAGCCCCGGGGAGCTGTTTTTT. Its translation: CGGREGSPGELFF.

This clonotype was observed a few times. The chain carries TRBV7-9 and TRBJ1-1; D remains ambiguous. Trimming removed 4 bases from V and 4 bases from J, with 10 bases in between. Germline V lookup: CDR1 SEHNR, CDR2 FQNEAQ (reference sequence). This CDR3 region has 13 residues. CDR3 DNA sequence: TGTGCCAGCAGCTCTAGTCTCGCCACTGAAGCTTTCTTT. Its translation: CASSSSLATEAFF.

This clonotype was seen only a few times. In DNA, the CDR3 is TGTGCCAGCAGCTCTCCCCTAAAGGATACGCAGTATTTT. Its translation: CASSSPLKDTQYF. J is TRBJ2-3 and V is TRBV11-2; D gene ambiguous. V was clipped by 4 bases and J by 6 bases, with 11 bases between them. Germline V gene sequence: CDR1 SGHAT, CDR2 FQNNGV. This CDR3 has 13 residues.

V and J are TRBV7-9 and TRBJ1-4; a possible D gene is TRBD1 (5 bases). The CDR3 contains 14 residues. The germline V gene has CDR1 SEHNR and CDR2 FQNEAQ (reference sequence). V was clipped by 8 bases and J by 5 bases, with 15 bases between them. Written as DNA, the CDR3 is TGTGCCAGCGGATGGGGGTCGGAGAATGAAAAACTGTTTTTT. Translation gives CASGWGSENEKLFF.

There are a few counts of this clonotype. The V gene is TRBV7-2, the J gene TRBJ1-5; TRBD1 aligns across 7 bases. V dropped 3 bases and J dropped 1; count of bases not matched to a gene: 3. Per germline, CDR1 SGHTA and CDR2 FQGNSA. CDR3 length equals 15 residues. Here the CDR3 reads CASSFSRGSNQPQHF. CDR3 DNA: TGTGCCAGCAGCTTTAGCAGGGGGAGCAATCAGCCCCAGCATTTT.

Only a few counts were recorded for this clonotype. The rearrangement uses TRBV29-1 and TRBJ2-1; a possible D gene is TRBD2 (7 bases). V lost 3 bases, J lost 6 bases, and 15 bases lay in between. The length of the CDR3 is 14 residues. CDR1 and CDR2 (germline): SQVTM, ANQGSEA. The DNA for the CDR3 is TGCAGCGTTGATGGGAGGGGGTGGGCCAATGAGCAGTTCTTC. This codes for CSVDGRGWANEQFF.

This clonotype has just a few counts. CDR3: CATSDRLDTRDEQFF. The CDR3 nucleotides are TGTGCCACCAGTGATAGGTTAGACACCCGCGATGAGCAGTTCTTC. The chain recombines TRBV24-1 with TRBJ2-1; D call uncertain. CDR3 length equals 15 residues. Trimming took 3 bases from V and 8 from J, leaving 16 bases between them. Germline CDR1 is KGHDR and CDR2 is SFDVKD.

The chain recombines TRBV20-1 with TRBJ1-3; D is possibly TRBD1 (5 bases). The CDR3 totals 15 residues. V dropped 3 bases and J dropped 10 bases, with 22 bases sitting between them. CDR1 and CDR2 from the germline V gene are DFQATT and SNEGSKA (reference sequence). The CDR3 reads CSARERSGLPDTIYF. The CDR3 DNA is TGCAGTGCTAGGGAGAGGTCGGGGCTGCCGGATACCATATATTTT.

The sample holds a few counts of this clonotype. The V call is TRBV19, the J call TRBJ1-1; TRBD1 matches 7 bases. The CDR3 covers 15 residues. With V trimmed by 5 bases and J by 6 bases, 12 bases remained unmatched. Germline V gene data show CDR1 as LNHDA and CDR2 as SQIVND (reference sequence). The CDR3 sequence: CASSPARGQISEAFF. CDR3 bases: TGTGCCAGTAGTCCAGCCCGGGGACAGATCTCTGAAGCTTTCTTT.

This clonotype was seen a handful of times. The gene calls are TRBV12-3 or TRBV12-4 and TRBJ1-1; 12 nucleotides line up with TRBD1. There are 15 residues in the CDR3. V shed 5 bases and J 10 bases; nucleotides not matched to a gene: 11. CDR3 sequence reads: CASSAPEGQGAPAFF. The CDR3 DNA is TGTGCCAGCAGTGCGCCGGAGGGACAGGGGGCCCCAGCTTTCTTT.

CDR3 amino acids: CASSLLAGVGTGELFF. CDR3 in DNA: TGTGCCAGCAGCTTACTGGCGGGGGTCGGCACCGGGGAGCTGTTTTTT. The chain couples TRBV7-9 to TRBJ2-2, with 7 bases fitting TRBD2. The CDR3 runs to 16 residues. The V gene end was trimmed by 2 bases and the J gene end by 4 bases; junction bases not matched to a gene: 7. CDR1 SEHNR and CDR2 FQNEAQ come from the germline V gene (reference sequence). Filled out from reference TRBV7-9 and TRBJ2-2, the complete variable domain reads DTGVSQNPRHKITKRGQNVTFRCDPISEHNRLYWYRQTLGQGPEFLTYFQNEAQLEKSRLLSDRFSAERPKGSFSTLEIQRTEQGDSAMYLCASSLLAGVGTGELFFGEGSRLTVL.

The CDR3 is CASSLFVSRTGLFF. The CDR3 region has the DNA TGTGCCAGCAGTTTATTTGTATCGCGGACAGGGTTGTTTTTT. J is TRBJ1-4 and V is TRBV28; 8 bases line up with TRBD1. CDR1 is MDHEN and CDR2 is SYDVKM in the germline V gene. V was clipped by 1 base and J by 15 bases; unmatched bases: 10. The CDR3 sequence is 14 residues long.

This clonotype was picked up a small number of times. The chain uses TRBV7-9 and TRBJ1-2; 8 bases are a match to TRBD1. This CDR3 has 14 amino acids. The J segment lost 4 bases and the V segment lost 3 bases, leaving 4 bases of the junction unmatched. In germline, CDR1 is SEHNR, CDR2 FQNEAQ (reference sequence). CDR3 protein: CASSFPGQGYGYTF. The CDR3, as DNA: TGTGCCAGCAGCTTCCCCGGACAGGGCTATGGCTACACCTTC. The whole variable domain, remainder taken from reference TRBV7-9 and TRBJ1-2, is DTGVSQNPRHKITKRGQNVTFRCDPISEHNRLYWYRQTLGQGPEFLTYFQNEAQLEKSRLLSDRFSAERPKGSFSTLEIQRTEQGDSAMYLCASSFPGQGYGYTFGSGTRLTVV.

The CDR3 here is CASSLSPENQETQYF. For the CDR3, the DNA is TGTGCCAGCAGCCTTTCACCGGAAAACCAAGAGACCCAGTACTTC. The chain couples TRBV12-3 or TRBV12-4 to TRBJ2-5; D is unresolved. There are 15 residues in the CDR3. The V end lost 6 bases, the J end lost 0 bases, and 14 bases lay between the germline ends.

A few counts support this clonotype. The rearrangement links TRBV27 to TRBJ1-6; no clear D. The V and J ends lost 4 bases and 0 bases respectively, with 4 bases between them. Germline V CDR1 and CDR2: MNHEY, SMNVEV (reference sequence). The CDR3 length is 14 residues. This chain's CDR3 is CASSSSSYNSPLHF. CDR3 coding DNA: TGTGCCAGCAGTTCCTCCTCCTATAATTCACCCCTCCACTTT.

This clonotype was seen only a few times. The V and J genes are TRBV29-1 and TRBJ2-5; TRBD1 aligns across 8 bases. The CDR3 loop spans 16 amino acids. The trim removed 2 bases at V and 4 bases at J, leaving 12 bases unmatched. From germline, CDR1 is SQVTM and CDR2 ANQGSEA. The CDR3 sequence: CSVEISDRGLGETQYF. CDR3 coding DNA: TGCAGCGTTGAAATAAGCGACAGGGGATTAGGAGAGACCCAGTACTTC.

A few counts support this clonotype. The chain combines TRBV7-2 with TRBJ1-1; D remains unclear. The CDR3 consists of 12 residues. Germline CDR1 and CDR2: SGHTA and FQGNSA. Trimming removed 5 bases at V and 5 bases at J, with 9 bases between. Here the CDR3 DNA reads TGTGCCAGCAGCCTAGTAAGGACTGAAGCTTTCTTT. Translating gives CASSLVRTEAFF.

This clonotype was observed a few times. V gene TRBV7-9 combines with J gene TRBJ1-2; D uncertain. The CDR3 covers 16 residues. Germline CDR1 is SEHNR and CDR2 is FQNEAQ (reference sequence). V lost 5 bases and J lost 4, with 20 bases in between. CDR3 protein: CASSASVSRLIYGYTF. CDR3 coding DNA: TGTGCCAGCAGCGCCTCCGTTTCCAGGCTAATCTATGGCTACACCTTC. Variable domain in full (rest from reference TRBV7-9 and TRBJ1-2): DTGVSQNPRHKITKRGQNVTFRCDPISEHNRLYWYRQTLGQGPEFLTYFQNEAQLEKSRLLSDRFSAERPKGSFSTLEIQRTEQGDSAMYLCASSASVSRLIYGYTFGSGTRLTVV.

In this sample, this clonotype turned up a few times. The rearrangement joins TRBV29-1 to TRBJ1-1; no clear D gene. Germline CDR1 is SQVTM and CDR2 is ANQGSEA. This CDR3 contains 14 residues. Trimming removed 6 bases from V and 1 base from J, with 15 bases in between. CDR3 nucleotides: TGCAGCGTAACCAAGGGCGTAGGGAACACTGAAGCTTTCTTT. It codes for CSVTKGVGNTEAFF.

The V gene is TRBV15, the J gene TRBJ2-2; D may match TRBD1 or TRBD2 (5 bases each). The CDR3 is 15 amino acids. In germline, CDR1 is LNHNV, CDR2 YYDKDF (reference sequence). Between the trimmed V and J ends, which lost 2 bases and 6 bases, there was a span of 13 bases. The CDR3 bases are TGTGCCACCAGCAGAACCGGGACCTCTCCCGGGGAGCTGTTTTTT. Residues: CATSRTGTSPGELFF.

In this sample, this clonotype turned up a few times. The chain employs TRBV6-6 and TRBJ2-7; D may be TRBD1 or TRBD2 (5 bases each). This CDR3 comprises 14 residues. Deletions cut 5 bases from V and 2 bases from J, with 13 bases between. CDR1 is MNHNY and CDR2 is SVGAGI in the germline V gene (reference sequence). CDR3 sequence (DNA): TGTGCCAGCAGTCCCCGGGACGGTACCTACGAGCAGTACTTC. This encodes CASSPRDGTYEQYF.

The genes are TRBV27 and TRBJ2-7; 7 nucleotides line up with TRBD1. This CDR3 is 15 amino acids long. Germline values: CDR1 MNHEY, CDR2 SMNVEV (reference sequence). V was pared by 2 bases and J by 1 base, with 5 bases of the junction left unmatched. Written as DNA, the CDR3 is TGTGCCAGCAGTTTAGTGGCAGGGGGATCCTACGAGCAGTACTTC. Amino acid sequence: CASSLVAGGSYEQYF.